This TCR beta chain was recorded in a study of cytomegalovirus exposure and HLA in healthy donors. Findings and caveats of the study: According to a later analysis, donors in an Asian-associated ancestry cluster reportedly had fewer N-insertions than the 666-donor mean.

The CDR3 is 17 residues long. In germline, CDR1 is SGHVS, CDR2 FQNEAQ. V trimming: 3 bases; J trimming: 4 bases; junction bases outside the gene matches: 7. Primers for the PCR totalled 60 Vbeta and 13 Jbeta. Sequenced by immunoSEQ multiplex PCR; TCRdb stores in-frame clones only, minus some. This table has tens of thousands of clones, 70% to 85% appearing once. Notes on this clone: Antigen: not known.

The genes are TRBV7-8 and TRBJ1-5, with 12 bases matching TRBD1. The sample comprised PBMCs. The clonotype was recovered from a man between 45 and 60 years old in good health and CMV-seropositive. The CDR3 DNA is TGTGCCAGCAGCTTCTCGGGACAGGGGGCGCGAAATCAGCCCCAGCATTTT. Translated, it gives CASSFSGQGARNQPQHF.